This T cell receptor beta chain came from a study of CD8 T cells in Susac syndrome. RNA, at about 0.45 to 1 ug, was reverse transcribed with random hexamers. Coverage of TCR beta CDR3 amplification by immunoSEQ multiplex PCR extended to 54 Vbeta and 13 Jbeta. TCRdb called the immunoSEQ multiplex PCR reads again in MiXCR, with one record for every CDR3 protein. Of under 200,000 distinct CDR3 sequences listed, around 96% were seen once; the top ten hold over 0.12%. The germline CDR1 and CDR2 sequences are DFQATT and SNEGSKA (reference sequence). The CDR3 runs to 15 residues. Trimming at V came to 4 bases and at J to 5 bases, leaving 14 bases not matched to a gene.

This chain links TRBV20-1 with TRBJ2-7; TRBD2 matches at 7 bases. The sample was CD4+ T cells from PBMCs. The sequence was obtained from a human donor in good health. The CDR3: CSAKSGAWESDEQYF. CDR3 nucleotide sequence: TGCAGTGCTAAGAGCGGGGCATGGGAGTCGGACGAGCAGTACTTC.